This T cell receptor (beta chain) was recovered during a study of T cells in Graves' hyperthyroidism and ophthalmopathy. Looking at the study overall: The initial diagnosis was the point when peripheral blood was collected, ahead of any treatment. Study-level points and caveats: Blood also contained most expanded thyroid clonotypes above 0.001.

In this sample, this clonotype turned up many times. The antigen is undetermined. Amplification of TCR beta CDR3 regions used RNA as the template. HTBI primers were used for first-round RT-PCR of the TCR CDR3. One entry per CDR3 protein results from TCRdb running MiXCR on the multiplex PCR reads. The sample lists around 600,000 distinct CDR3 sequences; around 15% were seen once. V was pared by 1 base and J by 1 base, with 17 bases between. The CDR3 is made up of 17 amino acids. Germline assignment: CDR1 SGHTS and CDR2 YDEGEE. The J gene is TRBJ2-5, the V gene TRBV5-8; D is perhaps TRBD2 (7 bases). The source material was blood. The sequence was collected from a woman aged 50 to 60 with Graves' ophthalmopathy. In nucleotides, the CDR3 is TGTGCCAGCAGCTTGAACGTTGGGGGGGCCCGCCAAGAGACCCAGTACTTC. This gives the protein CASSLNVGGARQETQYF. The full variable domain, rest sourced from reference TRBV5-8 and TRBJ2-5, is EAGVTQSPTHLIKTRGQQATLRCSPISGHTSVYWYQQALGLGLQFLLWYDEGEERNRGNFPPRFSGRQFPNYSSELNVNALELEDSALYLCASSLNVGGARQETQYFGPGTRLLVL.